Listed below are T cell receptor beta chains from one sample, sequenced in a study of PD-L1 blockade in urothelial cancer. This table comes from immunoSEQ multiplex PCR, and its TCRdb copy is limited to in-frame clones, with some not included. The profile shows about 74,000 clones, 90% of them singletons. Sequenced material: PBMCs, taken around atezolizumab (anti-PD-L1) treatment. The origin of the receptors is a man aged 70-80 years with urothelial cancer. Both conserved end residues are part of each CDR3. Each record gives: clone size, D gene, J gene, V gene, CDR3 DNA, CDR3 protein. The D gene is left open where the match is weak. Where a row states a size, it is once, few, many or the class of an expanded clone; other rows omit it.

few . TRBJ1-2 TRBV18 TGTGCCAGCTCGCCTGCCACAAGATCCGATGGCTACACCTTC CASSPATRSDGYTF
. . TRBJ2-1 TRBV6-5 TGTGCCAGCAGCCGACTGGAGCTTAACAATGAGCAGTTCTTC CASSRLELNNEQFF
. TRBD1 TRBJ1-1 TRBV27 TGTGCCAGCAGTCCGACAGGGATCACTGAAGCTTTCTTT CASSPTGITEAFF
. TRBD2 TRBJ2-7 TRBV28 TGTGCCAGCAGGGGTTCAGTCGGACTAGCGGGACCATACGAGCAGTACTTC CASRGSVGLAGPYEQYF
. TRBD1 TRBJ2-6 TRBV7-6 TGTGCCAGCAGCCGTTTCACGGACAGGGCGAGCTCTGGGGCCAACGTCCTGACTTTC CASSRFTDRASSGANVLTF
once . TRBJ2-7 TRBV30 TGTGCCTGGAGTGTACTTGCCGGGGGGCACGAGCAGTACTTC CAWSVLAGGHEQYF
. TRBD1 TRBJ2-7 TRBV19 TGTGCCAGTAGCCCGTGGGACAGGCCCTACGAGCAGTACTTC CASSPWDRPYEQYF
. TRBD2 TRBJ2-1 TRBV28 TGTGCCAGCAGTAAACTAGCGGGAGCCATCAATGAGCAGTTCTTC CASSKLAGAINEQFF
. TRBD2 TRBJ2-7 TRBV6-5 TGTGCCAGCAGTTACACCACTAGCGTCGAGCAGTACTTC CASSYTTSVEQYF
. TRBD2 TRBJ2-1 TRBV28 TGTGCCAGCAGTTTGGGGGGACTAGTGGAGCAGTTCTTC CASSLGGLVEQFF
. TRBD2 TRBJ2-1 TRBV10-1 TGCGCCAGCAGTGAGTGGCGGGAGGGCCGGAACGAGCAGTTCTTC CASSEWREGRNEQFF
. TRBD1 TRBJ2-7 TRBV28 TGTGCCAGCAGGACGGACAGGCTATCCTACGAGCAGTACTTC CASRTDRLSYEQYF
. . TRBJ2-7 TRBV27 TGTGCCAGCAGTTCAGCGGACGGACCCTACGAGCAGTACTTC CASSSADGPYEQYF
. TRBD1 TRBJ1-2 TRBV28 TGTGCCAGCAGTATCGGACAGGGAAACTATGGCTACACCTTC CASSIGQGNYGYTF
. . TRBJ2-2 TRBV10-1 TGCGCCAGCAGTGAGACCCGGGACACCGGGGAGCTGTTTTTT CASSETRDTGELFF
. TRBD2 TRBJ2-1 TRBV25-1 TGTGCCAGCAGTACGACTAGCGGGGGCCAGCAGTTCTTC CASSTTSGGQQFF
. . TRBJ2-1 TRBV11-2 TGTGCCAGCACCTCCGGGACTTTTCACAATGAGCAGTTCTTC CASTSGTFHNEQFF